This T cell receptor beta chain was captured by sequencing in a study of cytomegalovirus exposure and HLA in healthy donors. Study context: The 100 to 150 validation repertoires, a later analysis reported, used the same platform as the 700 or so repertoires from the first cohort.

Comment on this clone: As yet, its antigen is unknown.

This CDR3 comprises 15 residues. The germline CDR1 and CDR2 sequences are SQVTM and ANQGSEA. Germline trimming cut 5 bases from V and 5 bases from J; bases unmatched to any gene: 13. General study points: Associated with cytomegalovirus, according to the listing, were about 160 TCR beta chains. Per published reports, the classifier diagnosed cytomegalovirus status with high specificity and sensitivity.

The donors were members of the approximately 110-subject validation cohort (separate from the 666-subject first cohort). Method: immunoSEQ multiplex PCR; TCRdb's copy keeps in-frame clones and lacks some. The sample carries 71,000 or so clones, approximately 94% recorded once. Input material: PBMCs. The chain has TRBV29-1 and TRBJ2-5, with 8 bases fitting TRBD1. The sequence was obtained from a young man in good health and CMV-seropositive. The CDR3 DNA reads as TGCAGCGTTCGAGGCGGACAGGGAAGTATTGAGACCCAGTACTTC. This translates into CSVRGGQGSIETQYF.